This TCR beta chain is from a study of blood T cell repertoires in COVID-19. The protocol was immunoSEQ multiplex PCR, while the TCRdb copy is restricted to in-frame clones and leaves out a portion. The sample lists around 60,000 clones, approximately 83% seen once, with 1.2% in the top ten. Germline values: CDR1 SGDLS, CDR2 YYNGEE. The CDR3 has 15 residues. With V trimmed by 0 bases and J by 1 base, 2 bases remained unmatched. The clonotype originates from a man between 35 and 55 years old with acute or convalescent COVID-19. The chain joins TRBV9 to TRBJ2-3; 7 bases agree with TRBD2. The specimen was peripheral blood. This CDR3 reads CASSVAGRGTDTQYF. CDR3 DNA sequence: TGTGCCAGCAGCGTAGCGGGGAGGGGCACAGATACGCAGTATTTT. Full variable domain (outside the CDR3, taken from reference TRBV9 and TRBJ2-3): DSGVTQTPKHLITATGQRVTLRCSPRSGDLSVYWYQQSLDQGLQFLIQYYNGEERAKGNILERFSAQQFPDLHSELNLSSLELGDSALYFCASSVAGRGTDTQYFGPGTRLTVL.